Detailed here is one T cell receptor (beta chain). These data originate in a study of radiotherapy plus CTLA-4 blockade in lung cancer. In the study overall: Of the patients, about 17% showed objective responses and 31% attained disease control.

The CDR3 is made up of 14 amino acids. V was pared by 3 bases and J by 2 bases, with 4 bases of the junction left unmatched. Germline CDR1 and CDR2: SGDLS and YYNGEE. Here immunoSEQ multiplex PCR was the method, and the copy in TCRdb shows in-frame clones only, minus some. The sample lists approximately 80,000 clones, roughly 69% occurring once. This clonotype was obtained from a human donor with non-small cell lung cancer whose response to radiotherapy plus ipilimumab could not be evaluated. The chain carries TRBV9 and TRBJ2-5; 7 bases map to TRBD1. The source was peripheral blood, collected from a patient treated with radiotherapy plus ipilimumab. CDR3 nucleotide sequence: TGTGCCAGCAGCGCAGGGGGTCTGCAAGAGACCCAGTACTTC. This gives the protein CASSAGGLQETQYF.